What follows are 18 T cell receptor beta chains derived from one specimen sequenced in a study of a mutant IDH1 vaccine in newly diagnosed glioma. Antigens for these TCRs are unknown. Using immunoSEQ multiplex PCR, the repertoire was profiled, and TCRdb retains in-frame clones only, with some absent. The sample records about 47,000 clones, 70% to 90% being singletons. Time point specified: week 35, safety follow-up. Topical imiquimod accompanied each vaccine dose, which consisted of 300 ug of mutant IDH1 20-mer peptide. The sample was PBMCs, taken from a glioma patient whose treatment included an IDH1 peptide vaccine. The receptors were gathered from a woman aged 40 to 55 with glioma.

CDR3 bases: TGTGCCACCAGCAGAGACAGGGGGCATAATAATGAAAAACTGTTTTTT. As protein: CATSRDRGHNNEKLFF. The genes are TRBV15 and TRBJ1-4, with 8 positions matching TRBD1. This CDR3 comprises 16 residues. Germline V gene data show CDR1 as LNHNV and CDR2 as YYDKDF (reference sequence). With V trimmed by 0 bases and J by 4 bases, 4 bases remained unmatched.

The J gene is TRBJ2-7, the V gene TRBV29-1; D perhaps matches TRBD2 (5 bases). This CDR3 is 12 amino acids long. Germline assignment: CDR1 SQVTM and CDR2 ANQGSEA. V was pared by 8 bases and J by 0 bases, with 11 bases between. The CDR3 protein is CSISSGSYEQYF. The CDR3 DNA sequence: TGCAGCATATCCAGCGGCTCCTACGAGCAGTACTTC.

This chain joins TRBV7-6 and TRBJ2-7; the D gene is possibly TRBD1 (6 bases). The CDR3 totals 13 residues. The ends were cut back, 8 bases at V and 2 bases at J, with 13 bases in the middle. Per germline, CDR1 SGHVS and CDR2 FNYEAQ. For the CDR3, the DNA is TGTGCCAGCGGACTGGACAGAACCTACGAGCAGTACTTC. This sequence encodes CASGLDRTYEQYF.

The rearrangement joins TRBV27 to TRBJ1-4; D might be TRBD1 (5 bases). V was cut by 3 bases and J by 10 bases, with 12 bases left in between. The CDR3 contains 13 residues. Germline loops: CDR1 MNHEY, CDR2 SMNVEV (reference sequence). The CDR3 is CASSFGALGKLFF. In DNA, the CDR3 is TGTGCCAGCAGTTTCGGGGCCCTTGGAAAACTGTTTTTT.

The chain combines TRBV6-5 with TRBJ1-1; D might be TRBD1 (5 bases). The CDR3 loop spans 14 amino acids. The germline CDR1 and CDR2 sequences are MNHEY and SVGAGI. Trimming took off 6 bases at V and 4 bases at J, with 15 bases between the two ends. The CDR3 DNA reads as TGTGCCAGCAGCCCGGGGGGTGTCGGCACTGAAGCTTTCTTT. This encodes CASSPGGVGTEAFF.

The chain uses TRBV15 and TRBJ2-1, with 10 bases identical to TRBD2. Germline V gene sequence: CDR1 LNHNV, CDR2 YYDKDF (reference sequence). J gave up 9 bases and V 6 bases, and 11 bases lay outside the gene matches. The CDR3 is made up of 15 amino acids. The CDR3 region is CATRVGSGGSVEQFF. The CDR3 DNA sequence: TGTGCCACCAGGGTGGGTAGCGGGGGGTCTGTTGAGCAGTTCTTC.

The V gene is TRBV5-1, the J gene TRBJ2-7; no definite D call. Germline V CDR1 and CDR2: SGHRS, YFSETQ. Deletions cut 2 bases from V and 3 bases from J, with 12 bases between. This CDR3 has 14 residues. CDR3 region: CASSFRPNFYEQYF. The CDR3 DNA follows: TGCGCCAGCAGCTTCCGGCCAAACTTCTACGAGCAGTACTTC.

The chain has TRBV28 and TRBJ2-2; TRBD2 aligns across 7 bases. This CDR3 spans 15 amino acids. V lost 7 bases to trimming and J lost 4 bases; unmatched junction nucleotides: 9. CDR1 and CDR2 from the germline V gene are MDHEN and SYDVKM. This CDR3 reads CASIGAGEPTGELFF. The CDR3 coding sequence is TGTGCCAGCATCGGGGCGGGGGAACCCACCGGGGAGCTGTTTTTT. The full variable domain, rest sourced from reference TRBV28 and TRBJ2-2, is DVKVTQSSRYLVKRTGEKVFLECVQDMDHENMFWYRQDPGLGLRLIYFSYDVKMKEKGDIPEGYSVSREKKERFSLILESASTNQTSMYLCASIGAGEPTGELFFGEGSRLTVL.

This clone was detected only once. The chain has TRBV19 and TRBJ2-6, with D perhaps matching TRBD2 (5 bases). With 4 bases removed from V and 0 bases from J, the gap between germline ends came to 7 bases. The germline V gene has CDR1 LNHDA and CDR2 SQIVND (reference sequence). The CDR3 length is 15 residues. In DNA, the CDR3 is TGTGCCAGTAGTACCGGGGACTCTGGGGCCAACGTCCTGACTTTC. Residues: CASSTGDSGANVLTF.

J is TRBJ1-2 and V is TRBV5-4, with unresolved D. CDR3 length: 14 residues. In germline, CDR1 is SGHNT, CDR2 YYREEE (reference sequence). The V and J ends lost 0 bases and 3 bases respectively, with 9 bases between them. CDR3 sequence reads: CASSLAGSYYGYTF. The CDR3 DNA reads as TGTGCCAGCAGCTTGGCCGGCTCCTACTATGGCTACACCTTC.

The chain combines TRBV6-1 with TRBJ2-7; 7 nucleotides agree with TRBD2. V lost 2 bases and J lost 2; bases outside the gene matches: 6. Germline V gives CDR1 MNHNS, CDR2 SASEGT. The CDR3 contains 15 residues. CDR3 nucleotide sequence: TGTGCCAGCAGTGAATTGGGAGGGTTCACCTACGAGCAGTACTTC. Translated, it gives CASSELGGFTYEQYF.

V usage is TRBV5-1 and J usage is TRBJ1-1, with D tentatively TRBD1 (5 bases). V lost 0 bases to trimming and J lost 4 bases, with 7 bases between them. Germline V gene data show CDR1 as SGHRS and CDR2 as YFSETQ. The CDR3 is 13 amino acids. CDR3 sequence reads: CASSLGGVTEAFF. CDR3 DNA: TGCGCCAGCAGCTTGGGAGGGGTCACTGAAGCTTTCTTT.

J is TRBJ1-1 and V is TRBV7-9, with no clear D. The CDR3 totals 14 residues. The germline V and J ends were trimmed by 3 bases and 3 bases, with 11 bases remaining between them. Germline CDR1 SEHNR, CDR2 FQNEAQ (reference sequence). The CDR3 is CASSFGTADTEAFF. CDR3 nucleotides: TGTGCCAGCAGCTTTGGCACCGCGGACACTGAAGCTTTCTTT.

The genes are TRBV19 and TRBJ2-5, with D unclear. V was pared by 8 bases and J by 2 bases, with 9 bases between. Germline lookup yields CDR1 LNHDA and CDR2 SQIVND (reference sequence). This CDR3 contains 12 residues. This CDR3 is CASGRAQETQYF. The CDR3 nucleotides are TGTGCCAGTGGACGGGCGCAAGAGACCCAGTACTTC.

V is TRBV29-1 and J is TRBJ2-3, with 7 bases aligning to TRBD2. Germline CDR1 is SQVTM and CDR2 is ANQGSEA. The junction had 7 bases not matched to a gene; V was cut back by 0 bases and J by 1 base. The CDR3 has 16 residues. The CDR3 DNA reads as TGCAGCGTTGAAGACGGGACTACTGGAGGCACAGATACGCAGTATTTT. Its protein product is CSVEDGTTGGTDTQYF.

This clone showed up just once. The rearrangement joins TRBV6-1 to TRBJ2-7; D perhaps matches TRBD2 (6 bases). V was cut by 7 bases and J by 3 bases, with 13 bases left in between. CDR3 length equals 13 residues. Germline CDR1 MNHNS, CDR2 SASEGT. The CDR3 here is CASKTGLHYEQYF. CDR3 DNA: TGTGCCAGCAAGACGGGACTTCACTACGAGCAGTACTTC.

Written as DNA, the CDR3 is TGCGCCAGCAGCCAAACACTAGCGACCAACACCGGGGAGCTGTTTTTT. Encoded protein: CASSQTLATNTGELFF. This chain joins TRBV4-1 and TRBJ2-2; 7 bases are a match to TRBD2. Germline-derived CDR1 and CDR2 are MGHRA and YSYEKL. The CDR3 totals 16 residues. J gave up 2 bases and V 2 bases, and 5 bases lay outside the gene matches.

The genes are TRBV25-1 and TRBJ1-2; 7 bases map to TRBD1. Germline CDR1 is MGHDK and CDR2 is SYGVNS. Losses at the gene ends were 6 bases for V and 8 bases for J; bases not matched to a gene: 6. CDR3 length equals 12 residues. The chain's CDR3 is CASRIQGKGYTF. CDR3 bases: TGTGCCAGCAGAATACAGGGGAAAGGCTACACCTTC.